Included here is one T cell receptor (beta chain) sequence, with context. This clone has more than one count but fewer than ten. The antigen it binds to is not known. Qualities for individual bases were not recorded, and no much larger clone is one base off. The data derive from a study of blood T cell repertoires in COVID-19 (dated by TCRdb to 2019 to 2021). General notes on the study: Collaborator samples came from the United States, Italy and Spain and covered acute and convalescent phases of COVID-19. The material from the prospective study consisted of cDNA or gDNA derived from T cells, B-cell-depleted T cells, or PBMCs. Deeply sampled blood TCRbeta repertoires from subjects exposed to, actively infected with, or recovered from COVID-19 were included in the dataset. The repertoires were released in a freely available public database meant as a resource for research on the immune response to SARS-CoV-2. Samples came from the ongoing ImmuneRACE study (first 160 participants) plus 1,254 subjects from 6 global collaborators. Nearly every sample came with metadata listing a de-identified subject ID, COVID-19 status, age in years and sex. Where available, HLA class I and class II types were obtained from metadata supplied by the sample provider rather than from assay-based typing. The paper as a whole reports these results and caveats: Clinical and demographic metadata were provided uncurated, with the amount varying by source and participant.

V trim: 7 bases; J trim: 8 bases; unmatched bases: 10. Its CDR3 holds 14 amino acids, cysteine through phenylalanine. This entry keeps only the CDR3 DNA: 42 bases, framed from base 1. CDR1 and CDR2 are read off the germline V gene as MNHEY and SVGAGI. TCRbeta CDR3 regions were amplified from genomic DNA by means of the immunoSEQ Assay, a bias-controlled multiplex PCR. In the source study's methods: Within the assay, amplification of reference gene primers was used to estimate how many nucleated cells each sample contained. To quantify the absolute abundance of each unique TCRbeta CDR3 rearrangement, sequence reads were collapsed and filtered. For each sample, productive Simpson clonality was calculated as the square root of Simpson's diversity index across productive rearrangements. Sourced from immuneACCESS, this table was stored by TCRdb with only in-frame sequences that have V and J called. A share of the clones is absent; for the studies checked, an unresolved V gene accounts for under half, and the remainder has no known explanation. V and J calls and clone size are copied from that table; D and trimming were computed from the DNA. The sample table lists 25,000 to 35,000 clones, almost 90% of them with a count of one. The ten largest account for around a quarter of the sample.

The collaborating institutions used their own protocols to collect whole blood in K2EDTA tubes. For TCRbeta analysis, collaborators shipped samples as frozen whole blood, isolated PBMCs, or DNA extracted from either of those sample types. This TCR was sampled from a human donor in a cohort sampled during active COVID-19. Recombination joined TRBV6-5 with TRBJ1-4; TRBD1 lines up with 7 middle nucleotides. Sequenced material: peripheral blood. The CDR3 amino acid sequence is: CASTKTGMGEKLFF. The DNA reads as follows: TGTGCCAGCACCAAGACAGGGATGGGGGAAAAACTGTTTTTT.